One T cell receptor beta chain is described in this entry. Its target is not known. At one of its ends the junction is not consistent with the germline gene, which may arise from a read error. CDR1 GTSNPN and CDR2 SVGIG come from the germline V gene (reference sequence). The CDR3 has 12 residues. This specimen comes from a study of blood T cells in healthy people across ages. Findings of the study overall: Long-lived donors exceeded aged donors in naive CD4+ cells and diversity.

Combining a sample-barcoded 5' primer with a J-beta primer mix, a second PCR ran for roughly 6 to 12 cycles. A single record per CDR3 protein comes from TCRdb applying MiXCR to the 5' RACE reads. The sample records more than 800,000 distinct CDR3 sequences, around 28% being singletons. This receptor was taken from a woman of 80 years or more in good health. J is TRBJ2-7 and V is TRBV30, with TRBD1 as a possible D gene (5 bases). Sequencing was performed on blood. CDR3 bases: TGTGTCTGGAGTGTACAGGCCTACGAGCAGTACTTC. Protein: CVWSVQAYEQYF.